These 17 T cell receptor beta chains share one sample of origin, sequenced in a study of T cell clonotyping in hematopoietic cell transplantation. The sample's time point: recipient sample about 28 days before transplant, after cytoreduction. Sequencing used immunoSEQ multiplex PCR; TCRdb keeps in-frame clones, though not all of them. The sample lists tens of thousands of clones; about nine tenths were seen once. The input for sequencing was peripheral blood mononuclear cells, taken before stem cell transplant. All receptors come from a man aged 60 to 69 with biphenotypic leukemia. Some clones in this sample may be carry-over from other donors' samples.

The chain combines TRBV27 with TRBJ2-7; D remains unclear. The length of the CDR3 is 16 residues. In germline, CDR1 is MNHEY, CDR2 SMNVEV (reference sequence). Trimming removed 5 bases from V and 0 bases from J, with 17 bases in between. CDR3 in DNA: TGTGCCAGCAGTCCCGATCAATCCCGGGTCTCCTACGAGCAGTACTTC. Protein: CASSPDQSRVSYEQYF.

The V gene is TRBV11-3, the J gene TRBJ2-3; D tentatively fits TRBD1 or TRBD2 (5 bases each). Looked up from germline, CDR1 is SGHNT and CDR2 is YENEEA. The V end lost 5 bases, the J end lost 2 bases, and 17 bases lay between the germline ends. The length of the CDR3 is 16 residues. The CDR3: CASSPDPVGATDTQYF. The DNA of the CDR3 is TGTGCCAGCAGCCCAGACCCCGTCGGGGCCACAGATACGCAGTATTTT. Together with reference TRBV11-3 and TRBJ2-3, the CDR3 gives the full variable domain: EAGVVQSPRYKIIEKKQPVAFWCNPISGHNTLYWYLQNLGQGPELLIRYENEEAVDDSQLPKDRFSAERLKGVDSTLKIQPAELGDSAVYLCASSPDPVGATDTQYFGPGTRLTVL.

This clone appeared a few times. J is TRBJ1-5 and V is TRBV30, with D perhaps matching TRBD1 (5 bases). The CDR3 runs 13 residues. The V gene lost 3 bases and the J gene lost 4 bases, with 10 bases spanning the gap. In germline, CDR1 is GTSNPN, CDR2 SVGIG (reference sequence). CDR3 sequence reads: CAWRQGANQPQHF. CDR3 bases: TGTGCCTGGAGGCAGGGCGCGAATCAGCCCCAGCATTTT. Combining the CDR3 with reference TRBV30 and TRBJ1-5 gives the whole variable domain SQTIHQWPATLVQPVGSPLSLECTVEGTSNPNLYWYRQAAGRGLQLLFYSVGIGQISSEVPQNLSASRPQDRQFILSSKKLLLSDSGFYLCAWRQGANQPQHFGDGTRLSIL.

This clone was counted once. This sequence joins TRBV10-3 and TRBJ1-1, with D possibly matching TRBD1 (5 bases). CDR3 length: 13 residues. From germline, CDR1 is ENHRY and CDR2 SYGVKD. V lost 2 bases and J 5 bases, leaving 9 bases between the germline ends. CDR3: CAISEGRETEAFF. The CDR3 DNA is TGTGCCATCAGTGAGGGCAGGGAAACTGAAGCTTTCTTT.

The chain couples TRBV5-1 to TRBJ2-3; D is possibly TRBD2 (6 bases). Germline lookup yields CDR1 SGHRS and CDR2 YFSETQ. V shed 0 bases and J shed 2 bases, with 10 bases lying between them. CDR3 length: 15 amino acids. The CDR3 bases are TGCGCCAGCAGCTTGGATGGAGGGGCCACAGATACGCAGTATTTT. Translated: CASSLDGGATDTQYF.

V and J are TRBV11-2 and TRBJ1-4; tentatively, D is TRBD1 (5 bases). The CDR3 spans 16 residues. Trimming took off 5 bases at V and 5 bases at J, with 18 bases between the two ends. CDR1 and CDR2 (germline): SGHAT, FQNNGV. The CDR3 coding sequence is TGTGCCAGCAGCCGAACGGGGGGGTTCCCGAATGAAAAACTGTTTTTT. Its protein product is CASSRTGGFPNEKLFF.

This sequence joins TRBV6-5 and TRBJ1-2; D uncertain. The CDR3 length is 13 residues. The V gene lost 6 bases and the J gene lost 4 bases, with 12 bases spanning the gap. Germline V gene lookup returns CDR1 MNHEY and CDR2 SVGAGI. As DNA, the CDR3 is TGTGCCAGCAGGCTCGCAAGGGCCTATGGCTACACCTTC. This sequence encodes CASRLARAYGYTF.

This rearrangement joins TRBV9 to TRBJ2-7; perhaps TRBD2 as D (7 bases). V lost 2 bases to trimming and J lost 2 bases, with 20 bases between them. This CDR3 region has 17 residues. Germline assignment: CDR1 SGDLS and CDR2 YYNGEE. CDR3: CASSVGGGPSAAYEQYF. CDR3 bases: TGTGCCAGCAGCGTTGGGGGGGGCCCCTCAGCCGCCTACGAGCAGTACTTC.

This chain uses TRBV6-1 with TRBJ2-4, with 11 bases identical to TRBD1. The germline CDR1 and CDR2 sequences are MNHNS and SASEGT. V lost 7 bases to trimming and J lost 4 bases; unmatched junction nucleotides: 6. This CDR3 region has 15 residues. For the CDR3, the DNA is TGTGCCAGCACTAAAGGGACAGGGGGTAAAAACATTCAGTACTTC. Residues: CASTKGTGGKNIQYF.

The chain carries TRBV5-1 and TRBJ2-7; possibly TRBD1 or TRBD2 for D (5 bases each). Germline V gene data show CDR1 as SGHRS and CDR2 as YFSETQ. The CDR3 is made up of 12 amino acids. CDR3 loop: CETGTDLYEQYF. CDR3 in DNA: TGCGAGACCGGGACGGACTTATACGAGCAGTACTTC.

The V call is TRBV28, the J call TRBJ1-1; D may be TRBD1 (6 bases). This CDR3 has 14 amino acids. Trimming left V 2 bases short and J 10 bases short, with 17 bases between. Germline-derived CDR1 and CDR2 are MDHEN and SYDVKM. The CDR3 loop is CASSLRGVRGVAFF. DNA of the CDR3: TGTGCCAGCAGTTTAAGGGGGGTCAGAGGGGTAGCTTTCTTT.

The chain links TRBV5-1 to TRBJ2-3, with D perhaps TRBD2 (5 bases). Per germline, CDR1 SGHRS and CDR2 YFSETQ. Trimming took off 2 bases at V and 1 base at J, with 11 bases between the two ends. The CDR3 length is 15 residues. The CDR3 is CASSLSLRGTDTQYF. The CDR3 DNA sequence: TGCGCCAGCAGCTTAAGTCTGAGGGGCACAGATACGCAGTATTTT.

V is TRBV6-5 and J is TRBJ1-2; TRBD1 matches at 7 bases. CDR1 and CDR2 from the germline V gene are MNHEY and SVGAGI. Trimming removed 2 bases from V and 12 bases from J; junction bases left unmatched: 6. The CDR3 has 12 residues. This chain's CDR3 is CASSYPGQDHTF. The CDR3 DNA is TGTGCCAGCAGTTACCCCGGACAGGACCACACCTTC.

In DNA, the CDR3 is TGTGCCAGCAGCCTTGGTGGGGGGATCTCCTACGAGCAGTACTTC. It specifies CASSLGGGISYEQYF. This chain joins TRBV14 and TRBJ2-7; tentatively, D is TRBD2 (6 bases). This CDR3 contains 15 residues. Germline V lookup: CDR1 SGHDN, CDR2 FVKESK. V was cut by 4 bases and J by 0 bases, with 13 bases left in between.

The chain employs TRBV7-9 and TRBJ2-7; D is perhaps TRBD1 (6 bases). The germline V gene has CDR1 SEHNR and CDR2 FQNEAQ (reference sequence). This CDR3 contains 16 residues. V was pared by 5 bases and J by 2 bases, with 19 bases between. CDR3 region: CASSQTTGYKTYEQYF. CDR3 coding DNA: TGTGCCAGCAGCCAAACCACAGGGTACAAGACCTACGAGCAGTACTTC.

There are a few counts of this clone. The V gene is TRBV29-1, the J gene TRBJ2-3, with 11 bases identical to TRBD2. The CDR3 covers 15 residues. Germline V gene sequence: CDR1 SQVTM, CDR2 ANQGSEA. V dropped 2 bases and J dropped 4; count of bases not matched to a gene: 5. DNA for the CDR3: TGCAGCGTTGAAACTAGCGGGAGTGGAGCAGATACGCAGTATTTT. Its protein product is CSVETSGSGADTQYF.

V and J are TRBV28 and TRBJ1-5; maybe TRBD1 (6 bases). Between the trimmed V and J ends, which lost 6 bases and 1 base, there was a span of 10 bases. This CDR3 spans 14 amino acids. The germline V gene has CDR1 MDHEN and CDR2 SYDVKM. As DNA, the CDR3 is TGTGCCAGCAGGGAAGGGGGGAGCAATCAGCCCCAGCATTTT. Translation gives CASREGGSNQPQHF.